This TCR beta chain was obtained from a study of cytomegalovirus exposure and HLA in healthy donors. Findings and caveats of the study: It was reported that the classifier diagnosed cytomegalovirus status with high specificity and sensitivity in both the original and validation cohorts.

This CDR3 spans 13 amino acids. Per the germline V gene, CDR1 is MNHNS and CDR2 is SASEGT. V dropped 2 bases and J dropped 3 bases, with 7 bases sitting between them. A word on this clone: Its antigen is still unknown. The sample has other DNA sequences that encode this CDR3 too.

The PCR ran on 60 Vbeta and 13 Jbeta primers. Profiling relied on immunoSEQ multiplex PCR, and the TCRdb table lists in-frame clones only, not all of them. The sample contains about 160,000 clones, 82% of which appear only once. Sample: PBMCs. The V call is TRBV6-1, the J call TRBJ1-2; unclear D gene. The clonotype originates from a man aged 45-65 years in good health and CMV-seropositive. The CDR3 loop is CASSELLYYGYTF. CDR3 nucleotide sequence: TGTGCCAGCAGTGAACTTTTATACTATGGCTACACCTTC.